This TCR beta chain was observed in a study of blood T cell repertoires in COVID-19. Background on the study: From the United States, Italy and Spain came samples of acute and convalescent COVID-19.

This table comes from immunoSEQ multiplex PCR, and its TCRdb copy is limited to in-frame clones, with some not included. The data show around 100,000 clones, about 85% seen once. V shed 4 bases, J shed 2 bases, and the junction held 5 bases outside the gene matches. Germline lookup yields CDR1 SEHNR and CDR2 FQNEAQ (reference sequence). This CDR3 has 15 amino acids. Material for sequencing was peripheral blood. V and J are TRBV7-9 and TRBJ1-2, with TRBD1 identical over 9 bases. The sequence was obtained from a human donor in a cohort sampled during active COVID-19. The CDR3 region is CASSSSGTGNYGYTF. CDR3 DNA: TGTGCCAGCAGCTCCTCCGGGACAGGGAACTATGGCTACACCTTC.